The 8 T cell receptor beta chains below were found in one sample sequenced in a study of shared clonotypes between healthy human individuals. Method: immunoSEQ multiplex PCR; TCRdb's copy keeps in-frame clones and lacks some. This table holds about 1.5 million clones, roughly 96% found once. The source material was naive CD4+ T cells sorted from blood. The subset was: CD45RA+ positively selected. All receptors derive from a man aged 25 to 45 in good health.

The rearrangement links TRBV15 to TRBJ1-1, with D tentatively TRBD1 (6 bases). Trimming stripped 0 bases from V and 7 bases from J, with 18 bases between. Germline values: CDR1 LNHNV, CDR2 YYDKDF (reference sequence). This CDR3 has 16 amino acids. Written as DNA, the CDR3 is TGTGCCACCAGCAGAGATCTAGGGGGGACGGGTAATGAAGCTTTCTTT. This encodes CATSRDLGGTGNEAFF.

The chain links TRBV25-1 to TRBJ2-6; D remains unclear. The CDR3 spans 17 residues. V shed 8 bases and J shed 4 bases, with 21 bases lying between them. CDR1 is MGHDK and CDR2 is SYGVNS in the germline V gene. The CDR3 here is CASRPTPQGPGANVLTF. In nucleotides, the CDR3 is TGTGCCAGCCGACCGACCCCGCAAGGCCCCGGGGCCAACGTCCTGACTTTC. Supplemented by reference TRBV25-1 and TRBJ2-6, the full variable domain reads EADIYQTPRYLVIGTGKKITLECSQTMGHDKMYWYQQDPGMELHLIHYSYGVNSTEKGDLSSESTVSRIRTEHFPLTLESARPSHTSQYLCASRPTPQGPGANVLTFGAGSRLTVL.

In nucleotides, the CDR3 is TGTGCCAGCAGCCTTTCAGGGAGTCAAGCTTTCTTT. As protein: CASSLSGSQAFF. The rearrangement links TRBV7-6 to TRBJ1-1, with a weak D call TRBD1 (5 bases). The CDR3 runs to 12 residues. The germline V gene has CDR1 SGHVS and CDR2 FNYEAQ. Between the trimmed V and J ends, which lost 5 bases and 9 bases, there was a span of 13 bases.

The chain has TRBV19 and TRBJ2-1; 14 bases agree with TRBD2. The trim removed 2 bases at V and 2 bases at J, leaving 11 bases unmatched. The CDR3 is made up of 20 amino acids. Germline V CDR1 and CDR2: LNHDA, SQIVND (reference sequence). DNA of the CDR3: TGTGCCAGTAGTATATCGAGACTAGCGGGAGGGCCCTTGACCTACAATGAGCAGTTCTTC. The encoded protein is CASSISRLAGGPLTYNEQFF.

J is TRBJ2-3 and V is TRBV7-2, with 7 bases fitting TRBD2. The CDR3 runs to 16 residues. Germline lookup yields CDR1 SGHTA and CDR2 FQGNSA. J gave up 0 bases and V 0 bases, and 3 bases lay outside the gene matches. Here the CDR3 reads CASSLAKLASTDTQYF. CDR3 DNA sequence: TGTGCCAGCAGCTTAGCCAAACTAGCGAGCACAGATACGCAGTATTTT.

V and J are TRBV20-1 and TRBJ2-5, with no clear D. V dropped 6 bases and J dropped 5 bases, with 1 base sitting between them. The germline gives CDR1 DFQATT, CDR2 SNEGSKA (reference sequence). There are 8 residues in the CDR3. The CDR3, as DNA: TGCAGTGCCGAGACCCAGTACTTC. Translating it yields CSAETQYF.

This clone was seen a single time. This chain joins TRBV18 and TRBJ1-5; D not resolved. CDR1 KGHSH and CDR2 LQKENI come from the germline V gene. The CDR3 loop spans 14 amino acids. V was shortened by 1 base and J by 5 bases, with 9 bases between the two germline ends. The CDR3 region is CASSPQGFDQPQHF. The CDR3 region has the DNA TGTGCCAGCTCACCACAGGGTTTCGATCAGCCCCAGCATTTT.

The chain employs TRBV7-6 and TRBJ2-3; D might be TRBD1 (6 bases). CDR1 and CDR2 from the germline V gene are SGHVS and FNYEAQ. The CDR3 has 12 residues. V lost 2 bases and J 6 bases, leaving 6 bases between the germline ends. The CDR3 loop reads CASSLQGDTQYF. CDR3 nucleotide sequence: TGTGCCAGCAGCTTACAGGGGGATACGCAGTATTTT.